This T cell receptor (beta chain) was sequenced for a study of response to subunit inactivated influenza vaccine (dated by TCRdb to about 2018). For context, the study as a whole: Deep quantitative T cell receptor repertoire profiling was used in the study to track responses to a trivalent subunit inactivated influenza vaccine.

Summary of the overall study and its limitations: It was suggested by the authors that each seasonal influenza vaccination may recruit only a limited number of new T cells.

From a lookup of the germline V gene, CDR1 and CDR2 are SGHDT and YYEEEE. V is clipped by 4 bases and J by 5 bases, and the sequence between their germline boundaries is 10 bases long. The CDR3 sequence holds 12 residues, the cysteine and phenylalanine included. Left in the record is the CDR3 DNA by itself, 36 bases read in frame from the first base. Library creation used RT-PCR. Data came from an Illumina HiSeq 2500. Starting from the raw public reads, TCRdb applied fastp trimming at Q25, assembled clones with MiXCR and retained in-frame beta chains. Each CDR3 protein gets just one entry, which takes the most common genes and DNA from the rows behind it. The sample table lists fewer than 400,000 distinct CDR3 sequences, about a fifth of them with a count of one. Roughly a tenth of the sample is taken by the ten largest. This clonotype was counted ten times or more. Its antigen has not been determined. No base qualities exist here, and no much larger clone lies one base off it.

This specimen consisted of PBMCs from blood, obtained less than 22 months after vaccination. The TCR was taken from a man aged 45 to 75 who received an inactivated influenza vaccine. Donor details come from another sample of the same person, matched by shared clones. The chain links TRBV5-6 with TRBJ2-7, with the identity of the D gene unclear. The base sequence is TGTGCCAGCAGCGGTGGGGTAAACGAGCAGTACTTC. Translated, this gives CASSGGVNEQYF.